These 10 T cell receptor beta chains came from one sample sequenced in a study of cytomegalovirus exposure and HLA in healthy donors. PCR employed 60 Vbeta and 13 Jbeta primers. Assay: immunoSEQ multiplex PCR; the TCRdb copy retains only in-frame clones and omits some. This sample lists tens of thousands of clones; its ten largest clones have 26%. Sequencing was done on a sample of PBMCs. The source of these receptors is a man in his forties in good health and CMV-seropositive.

The gene calls are TRBV4-2 and TRBJ1-6; TRBD1 agrees at 7 bases. Per the germline V gene, CDR1 is LGHNA and CDR2 is YNFKEQ. The ends lost 4 bases at V and 7 bases at J; junction bases unmatched: 4. The CDR3 runs to 14 residues. Here the CDR3 DNA reads TGTGCCAGCAGCCGCGACAGGGTAAATTCACCCCTCCACTTT. Translation gives CASSRDRVNSPLHF.

The chain carries TRBV7-6 and TRBJ2-7, with D tentatively TRBD1 (5 bases). V lost 4 bases and J lost 6, with 19 bases in between. CDR1 is SGHVS and CDR2 is FNYEAQ in the germline V gene. There are 15 residues in the CDR3. CDR3 sequence reads: CASSSDPTGTGEQYF. The CDR3 DNA reads TGTGCCAGCAGCTCGGACCCGACTGGTACAGGCGAGCAGTACTTC.

The chain carries TRBV29-1 and TRBJ2-1, with 8 bases fitting TRBD2. Germline V gives CDR1 SQVTM, CDR2 ANQGSEA. The CDR3 contains 15 residues. V lost 3 bases, J lost 2 bases, and 6 bases stayed unmatched. CDR3 loop: CSVEASGSPYNEQFF. CDR3 coding DNA: TGCAGCGTTGAGGCCAGCGGGAGTCCCTACAATGAGCAGTTCTTC.

This chain links TRBV7-2 with TRBJ2-7; 13 positions match TRBD2. The CDR3 contains 14 residues. The V gene end was trimmed by 4 bases and the J gene end by 6 bases; junction bases not matched to a gene: 3. The germline V gene has CDR1 SGHTA and CDR2 FQGNSA. The CDR3 reads CASSWTSGSAEQYF. CDR3 DNA: TGTGCCAGCAGCTGGACTAGCGGGAGTGCCGAGCAGTACTTC.

V is TRBV19 and J is TRBJ1-1, with D maybe TRBD1 (5 bases). CDR1 is LNHDA, CDR2 SQIVND, per germline (reference sequence). The ends were cut back, 7 bases at V and 2 bases at J, with 17 bases in the middle. The CDR3 length is 15 residues. This chain's CDR3 is CASTYSGGVNTEAFF. Written as DNA, the CDR3 is TGTGCCAGTACCTACTCGGGAGGGGTCAACACTGAAGCTTTCTTT.

The chain links TRBV7-2 to TRBJ2-1; possibly TRBD1 for D (6 bases). Germline CDR1 SGHTA, CDR2 FQGNSA. Trimming stripped 4 bases from V and 2 bases from J, with 18 bases between. The CDR3 covers 17 residues. CDR3 sequence reads: CASSSASTGPPYNEQFF. In nucleotides, the CDR3 is TGTGCCAGCAGCTCAGCGTCGACAGGACCGCCCTACAATGAGCAGTTCTTC.

The rearrangement uses TRBV7-2 and TRBJ2-7, with 8 positions matching TRBD2. CDR1 and CDR2 from the germline V gene are SGHTA and FQGNSA. The CDR3 sequence is 11 residues long. After removal of 5 bases from V and 9 bases from J, the junction contained 3 bases not matched to a gene. CDR3 loop: CASSITSGQYF. The CDR3 nucleotides read TGTGCCAGCAGCATTACTAGCGGGCAGTACTTC.

This chain uses TRBV9 with TRBJ2-1; D remains unclear. Trimming took 2 bases from V and 6 from J, leaving 15 bases between them. CDR3 size: 15 residues. Germline CDR1 reads SGDLS; CDR2 reads YYNGEE. Written as DNA, the CDR3 is TGTGCCAGCAGCGTCGCTAGGCCAGAGGTCAATGAGCAGTTCTTC. This encodes CASSVARPEVNEQFF.

This rearrangement joins TRBV7-6 to TRBJ2-3; the match to TRBD2 covers 9 bases. The J segment lost 4 bases and the V segment lost 5 bases, leaving 13 bases of the junction unmatched. In germline, CDR1 is SGHVS, CDR2 FNYEAQ. The CDR3 spans 17 residues. Written as DNA, the CDR3 is TGTGCCAGCAGCCCTCCCGGACTAGCGAGAGGGCCAGATACGCAGTATTTT. Translated, it gives CASSPPGLARGPDTQYF.

This sequence joins TRBV7-9 and TRBJ2-5, with D perhaps matching TRBD1 (5 bases). The ends were cut back, 5 bases at V and 3 bases at J, with 10 bases in the middle. CDR3 size: 13 residues. CDR1 is SEHNR, CDR2 FQNEAQ, per germline (reference sequence). CDR3 amino acids: CASSLTREETQYF. The CDR3 nucleotides are TGTGCCAGCAGCCTCACCAGGGAAGAGACCCAGTACTTC.